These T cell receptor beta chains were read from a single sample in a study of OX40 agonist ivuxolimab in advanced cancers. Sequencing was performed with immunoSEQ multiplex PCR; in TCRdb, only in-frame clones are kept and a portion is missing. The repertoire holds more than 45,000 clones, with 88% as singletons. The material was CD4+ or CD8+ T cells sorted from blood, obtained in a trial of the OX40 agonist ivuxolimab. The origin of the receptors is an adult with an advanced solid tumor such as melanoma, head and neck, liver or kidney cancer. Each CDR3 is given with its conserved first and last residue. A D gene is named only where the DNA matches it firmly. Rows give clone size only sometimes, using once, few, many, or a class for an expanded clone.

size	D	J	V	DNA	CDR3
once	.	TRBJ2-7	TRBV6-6	TGTGCCAGCAGCCACGGCATGGGGGGAGCCTACGAGCAGTACTTC	CASSHGMGGAYEQYF
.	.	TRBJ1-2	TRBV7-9	TGTGCCAGCAGCTTAGAGGGGTGGCGGGGCTACACCTTC	CASSLEGWRGYTF
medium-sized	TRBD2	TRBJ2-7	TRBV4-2	TGTGCCAGCAGCCAATCTAGCGGGAGTTCCTACGAGCAGTACTTC	CASSQSSGSSYEQYF
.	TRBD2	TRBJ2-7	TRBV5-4	TGTGCCAGCAGACTAAGCGGGGACGGGTACGAGCAGTACTTC	CASRLSGDGYEQYF
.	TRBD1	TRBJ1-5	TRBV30	TGTGCCTGGAGTCCATCGGACAGGACTCGTCAGCCCCAGCATTTT	CAWSPSDRTRQPQHF
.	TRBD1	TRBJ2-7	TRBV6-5	TGTGCCAGCAGGAGAGGGACAGAGTACGAGCAGTACTTC	CASRRGTEYEQYF
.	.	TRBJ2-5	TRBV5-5	TGTGCCAGCAGCTTGGGGGGGAAAGAGACCCAGTACTTC	CASSLGGKETQYF
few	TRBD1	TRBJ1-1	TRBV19	TGTGCCAGTAGTATTTTGTCCGGGACAGGGAACACTGAAGCTTTCTTT	CASSILSGTGNTEAFF
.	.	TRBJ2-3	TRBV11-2	TGTGCCAGCAGCTTACAGTACCGGGAGTCCGAGCAGTATTTT	CASSLQYRESEQYF
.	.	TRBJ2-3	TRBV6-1	TGTGCCAGCAGTGAAGAATTCGTTGGGACGCAGTATTTT	CASSEEFVGTQYF
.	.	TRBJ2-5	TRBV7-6	TGTGCCAGCAGCGGCAGCTACCAAGAGACCCAGTACTTC	CASSGSYQETQYF
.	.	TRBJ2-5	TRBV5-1	TGCGCCAGCAGCCCAGTAAGGGAGGAGACCCAGTACTTC	CASSPVREETQYF
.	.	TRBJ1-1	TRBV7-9	TGTGCCAGCAGCTTTTCAGAGAACACTGAAGCTTTCTTT	CASSFSENTEAFF
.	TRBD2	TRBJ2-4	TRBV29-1	TGCAGCGTTGAAGGACTAGCGGAAAACATTCAGTACTTC	CSVEGLAENIQYF
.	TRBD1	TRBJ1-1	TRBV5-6	TGTGCCAGCAGTAAGATACAGGGGAGCACTGAAGCTTTCTTT	CASSKIQGSTEAFF
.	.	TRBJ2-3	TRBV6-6	TGTGCCAGCAGTCCCCAGGAGGCGGCGGTTACGCAGTATTTT	CASSPQEAAVTQYF
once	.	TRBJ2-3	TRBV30	TGTGCCTGGAGTAGGGGGGTGGGAGATACGCAGTATTTT	CAWSRGVGDTQYF
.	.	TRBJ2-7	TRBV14	TGTGCCAGCAGCCAAGTTGTCTCGGGCGAGCAGTACTTC	CASSQVVSGEQYF
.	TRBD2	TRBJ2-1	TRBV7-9	TGTGCCAGCAGCTTGGCGGGAGGTTGGGATGAGCAGTTCTTC	CASSLAGGWDEQFF
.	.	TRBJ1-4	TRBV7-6	TGTGCCAGCAGCTTAGCGGGGTCGCCTATCGTAGGGGAAAAACTGTTTTTT	CASSLAGSPIVGEKLFF
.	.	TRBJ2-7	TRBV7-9	TGTGCCAGCAGCTACCAGAATTACAAGCAGTACTTC	CASSYQNYKQYF
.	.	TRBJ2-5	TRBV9	TGTGCCAGCGGTAAATCGGGAGAGACCCAGTACTTC	CASGKSGETQYF
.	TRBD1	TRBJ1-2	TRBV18	TGTGCCAGCTCACCAAACAGGGGGCATGTTGGCTACACCTTC	CASSPNRGHVGYTF
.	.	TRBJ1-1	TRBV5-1	TGCGCCAGCAGCTTGGTAGCCCGGGGCACTGAAGCTTTCTTT	CASSLVARGTEAFF
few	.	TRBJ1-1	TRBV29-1	TGCAGCTCTACCCTAAACACTGAAGCTTTCTTT	CSSTLNTEAFF
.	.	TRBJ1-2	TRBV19	TGTGCCAGTAGGCCGGCCCAGGCTAACTATGGCTACACCTTC	CASRPAQANYGYTF
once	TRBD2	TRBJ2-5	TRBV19	TGTGCCAGTAGCCGGGGTGCAACTCTGCCGACTAGCGGGAGGGAGACCCAGTACTTC	CASSRGATLPTSGRETQYF
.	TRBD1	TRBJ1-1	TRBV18	TGTGCCAGCTCACCAGGGACAGCCAGGGACACTGAAGCTTTCTTT	CASSPGTARDTEAFF
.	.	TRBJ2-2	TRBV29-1	TGCAGCGCCGCCGGCGGAGGGGGCACCGGGGAGCTGTTTTTT	CSAAGGGGTGELFF
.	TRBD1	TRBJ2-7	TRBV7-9	TGTGCCAGCAGCTTACAGGGGGACTCCTACGAGCAGTACTTC	CASSLQGDSYEQYF
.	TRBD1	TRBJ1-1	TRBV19	TGTGCCAGTAGAACCCAACAGGGGTCGTCCACTGAAGCTTTCTTT	CASRTQQGSSTEAFF
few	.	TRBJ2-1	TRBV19	TGTGCCAGTAGTAGCGACAGGAGGAACAATGAGCAGTTCTTC	CASSSDRRNNEQFF
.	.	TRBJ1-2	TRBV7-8	TGTGCCAGCAGCTTAGATGGGACCGTATATGGCTACACCTTC	CASSLDGTVYGYTF
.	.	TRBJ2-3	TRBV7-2	TGTGCCAGCCGGGCAGGGAATTTCGCAGATACGCAGTATTTT	CASRAGNFADTQYF
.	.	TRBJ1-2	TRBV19	TGTGCCAGTAGTACGTCGACTACTAACTATGGCTACACCTTC	CASSTSTTNYGYTF
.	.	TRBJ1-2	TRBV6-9	TGTGCCAGCAGTTACGATCGGGGGGTTAAGAATGGCTACACCTTC	CASSYDRGVKNGYTF